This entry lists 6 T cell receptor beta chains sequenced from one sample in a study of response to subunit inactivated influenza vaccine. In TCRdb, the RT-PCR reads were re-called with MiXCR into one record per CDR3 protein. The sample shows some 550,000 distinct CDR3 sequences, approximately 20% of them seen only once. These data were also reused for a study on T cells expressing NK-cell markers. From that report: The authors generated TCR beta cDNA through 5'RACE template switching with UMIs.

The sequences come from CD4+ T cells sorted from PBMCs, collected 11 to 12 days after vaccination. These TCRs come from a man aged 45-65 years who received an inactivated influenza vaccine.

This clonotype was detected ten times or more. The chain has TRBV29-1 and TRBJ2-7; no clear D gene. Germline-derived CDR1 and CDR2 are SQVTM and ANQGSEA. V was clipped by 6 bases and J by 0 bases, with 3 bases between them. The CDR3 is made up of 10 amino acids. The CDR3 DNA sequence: TGCAGCGTAGCCTCCTACGAGCAGTACTTC. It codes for CSVASYEQYF.

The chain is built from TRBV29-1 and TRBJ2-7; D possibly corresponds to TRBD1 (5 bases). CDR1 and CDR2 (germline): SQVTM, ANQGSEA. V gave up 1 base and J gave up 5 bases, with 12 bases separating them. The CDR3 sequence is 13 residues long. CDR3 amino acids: CSVEVAGFHEQYF. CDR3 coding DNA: TGCAGCGTTGAAGTGGCAGGGTTCCACGAGCAGTACTTC.

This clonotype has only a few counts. The CDR3 spells CASRPHRGYEQYF. The CDR3 DNA follows: TGTGCCAGCAGACCTCATAGGGGCTACGAGCAGTACTTC. The chain employs TRBV6-1 and TRBJ2-7; perhaps TRBD1 as D (5 bases). Germline V CDR1 and CDR2: MNHNS, SASEGT. The V gene lost 6 bases and the J gene lost 3 bases, with 12 bases spanning the gap. The CDR3 has 13 residues.

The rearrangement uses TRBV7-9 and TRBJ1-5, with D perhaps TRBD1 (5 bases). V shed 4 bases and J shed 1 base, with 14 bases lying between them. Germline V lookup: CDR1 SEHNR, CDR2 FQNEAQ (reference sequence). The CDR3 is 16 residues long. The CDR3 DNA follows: TGTGCCAGCAGCTGGGGGGTCCCTTGGAGCAATCAGCCCCAGCATTTT. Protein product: CASSWGVPWSNQPQHF.

DNA for the CDR3: TGTGCCAGCAGCGGTAAGACAGGGAAGAAATCCTACGAGCAGTACTTC. It codes for CASSGKTGKKSYEQYF. The chain recombines TRBV2 with TRBJ2-7; 7 bases line up with TRBD1. Per germline, CDR1 SNHLY and CDR2 FYNNEI. This CDR3 is built from 16 residues. The J segment lost 1 base and the V segment lost 6 bases, leaving 12 bases of the junction unmatched.

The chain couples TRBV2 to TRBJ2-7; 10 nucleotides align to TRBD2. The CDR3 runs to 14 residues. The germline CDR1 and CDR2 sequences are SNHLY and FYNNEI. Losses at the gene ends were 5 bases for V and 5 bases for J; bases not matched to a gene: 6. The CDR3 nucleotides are TGTGCCAGCAGTCAACTAGCGGGAAGCAACGAGCAGTACTTC. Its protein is CASSQLAGSNEQYF.